The 23 T cell receptor beta chains below were found in one sample sequenced in a study of regulatory T cells in long-lasting Graves disease. According to the study, TCR beta libraries were built with iRepertoire HTBI primers and CDR3-region Arm-PCR. In TCRdb, the multiplex PCR reads were re-called with MiXCR into one record per CDR3 protein. The sample contains a few hundred thousand distinct CDR3 sequences, roughly a fifth of which appear only once. Time point reported: persistent/refractory GD, antithyroid drugs over 5 years with positive TRAb. Making the TCR library involved RNA that had been extracted from PBMCs. The source was peripheral blood mononuclear cells (PBMCs), collected when the disease was refractory, from a patient treated with antithyroid drugs. The receptors were gathered from a female donor with Graves disease.

The chain combines TRBV20-1 with TRBJ2-3; TRBD2 aligns across 12 bases. The CDR3 runs to 21 residues. Germline-derived CDR1 and CDR2 are DFQATT and SNEGSKA (reference sequence). V lost 4 bases and J lost 0; bases outside the gene matches: 20. CDR3 DNA: TGCAGTGCTAACTCGGCCATCTTCGGGACTAGCGGGCGTGACAGCACAGATACGCAGTATTTT. It specifies CSANSAIFGTSGRDSTDTQYF.

This clonotype was counted at least ten times. The V call is TRBV7-9, the J call TRBJ2-7; tentative D call: TRBD1 (5 bases). V dropped 1 base and J dropped 6 bases, with 13 bases sitting between them. The CDR3 runs 14 residues. Germline V lookup: CDR1 SEHNR, CDR2 FQNEAQ (reference sequence). In DNA, the CDR3 is TGTGCCAGCAGCTTAGAGGGCCGACAGCCCGAGCAGTACTTC. Amino acids: CASSLEGRQPEQYF.

V gene TRBV20-1 combines with J gene TRBJ2-7; TRBD2 agrees at 8 bases. Germline V gene sequence: CDR1 DFQATT, CDR2 SNEGSKA (reference sequence). The CDR3 totals 14 residues. V shed 6 bases, J shed 3 bases, and the junction held 10 bases outside the gene matches. CDR3: CSARPGGAYYEQYF. DNA for the CDR3: TGCAGTGCCCGCCCCGGGGGGGCCTACTACGAGCAGTACTTC.

The gene calls are TRBV9 and TRBJ2-5; TRBD2 might be the D (5 bases). Germline values: CDR1 SGDLS, CDR2 YYNGEE. The CDR3 is made up of 15 amino acids. Trimming shortened V by 2 bases and J by 1 base, and 12 bases separated the two germline ends. CDR3 DNA sequence: TGTGCCAGCAGCGTCGGGATGGCCTCCCAAGAGACCCAGTACTTC. Protein: CASSVGMASQETQYF.

As to this clonotype: One junction end does not reproduce the germline sequence, and a read error may be involved. The chain is built from TRBV20-1 and TRBJ2-1; D call uncertain. From germline, CDR1 is DFQATT and CDR2 SNEGSKA (reference sequence). The CDR3 length is 12 residues. The CDR3 reads CSARDGKNGQFF. In DNA form, the CDR3 reads TGCAGTGCTAGAGATGGGAAGAATGGGCAGTTCTTC.

Regarding this clonotype: This could be a read error, since a much larger clone is one nucleotide away. The chain has TRBV20-1 and TRBJ1-1; D is uncertain. CDR1 DFQATT and CDR2 SNEGSKA come from the germline V gene (reference sequence). Trimming cost V 7 bases and J 3 bases, with 9 bases left between them. The CDR3 extends over 11 amino acids. The CDR3 loop is CSGELDTEAFF. In DNA, the CDR3 is TGCAGTGGCGAGTTGGACACTGAAGCTTTCTTT.

This clonotype has more than one count but fewer than ten. DNA for the CDR3: TGTGCCAGCAGCTTAGACCGGGTCTTACACTATGGCTACACCTTC. It is translated as CASSLDRVLHYGYTF. This chain links TRBV7-2 with TRBJ1-2; D remains unclear. Germline lookup yields CDR1 SGHTA and CDR2 FQGNSA. V was trimmed by 1 base and J by 3 bases, leaving 12 bases between them. The CDR3 length is 15 residues.

In the case of this clonotype: The junction and the germline gene differ at one end; a read error may be behind it. This sequence joins TRBV18 and TRBJ2-5; D is undetermined. The CDR3 is 12 residues long. Germline-derived CDR1 and CDR2 are KGHSH and LQKENI. The CDR3 DNA reads as TGTGCCGGCTCACCACCATACGAGACCCAGTACTTC. Its translation: CAGSPPYETQYF.

This clonotype was seen a handful of times. The genes are TRBV30 and TRBJ1-5; D may be TRBD1 (6 bases). Trimming took off 5 bases at V and 0 bases at J, with 14 bases between the two ends. The CDR3 has 15 amino acids. Germline V CDR1 and CDR2: GTSNPN, SVGIG (reference sequence). In nucleotides, the CDR3 is TGTGCCTGGGCACAAGGGGGTTATAGCAATCAGCCCCAGCATTTT. Its translation is CAWAQGGYSNQPQHF.

This clonotype was counted at least ten times. This sequence joins TRBV28 and TRBJ1-4; 8 nucleotides line up with TRBD1. The V gene end was trimmed by 1 base and the J gene end by 1 base; junction bases not matched to a gene: 23. There are 23 residues in the CDR3. Germline V gives CDR1 MDHEN, CDR2 SYDVKM. The CDR3 protein is CASSLSDRAPSWVRKETNEKLFF. The CDR3 region has the DNA TGTGCCAGCAGTTTATCGGACAGGGCCCCTTCGTGGGTACGGAAAGAAACTAATGAAAAACTGTTTTTT. The full variable domain, with the rest looked up from reference TRBV28 and TRBJ1-4, is DVKVTQSSRYLVKRTGEKVFLECVQDMDHENMFWYRQDPGLGLRLIYFSYDVKMKEKGDIPEGYSVSREKKERFSLILESASTNQTSMYLCASSLSDRAPSWVRKETNEKLFFGSGTQLSVL.

This clonotype occurred many times. This sequence joins TRBV18 and TRBJ1-4; D unresolved. This CDR3 spans 13 amino acids. Trimming removed 5 bases at V and 5 bases at J, with 9 bases between. Germline V gene sequence: CDR1 KGHSH, CDR2 LQKENI. CDR3 sequence (DNA): TGTGCCAGCTCATCGATGGGGAATGAAAAACTGTTTTTT. It yields the protein CASSSMGNEKLFF. The full variable domain, in which reference TRBV18 and TRBJ1-4 provide the parts outside the CDR3, is NAGVMQNPRHLVRRRGQEARLRCSPMKGHSHVYWYRQLPEEGLKFMVYLQKENIIDESGMPKERFSAEFPKEGPSILRIQQVVRGDSAAYFCASSSMGNEKLFFGSGTQLSVL.

This clonotype was observed at least ten times. The CDR3 nucleotides read TGTGCCAGCAGTTTTGGGGACAGAGACTACGAGCAGTACTTC. This sequence encodes CASSFGDRDYEQYF. The chain has TRBV28 and TRBJ2-7; 7 positions agree with TRBD1. Trimming removed 3 bases from V and 3 bases from J; junction bases left unmatched: 5. This CDR3 spans 14 amino acids. Germline CDR1 reads MDHEN; CDR2 reads SYDVKM.

At least ten counts were recorded for this clonotype. The chain joins TRBV28 to TRBJ1-5, with D unresolved. Germline values: CDR1 MDHEN, CDR2 SYDVKM. The CDR3 covers 17 residues. Trimming shortened V by 7 bases and J by 2 bases, and 21 bases separated the two germline ends. Here the CDR3 DNA reads TGTGCCAGCACCACGGGCCCCAAACTTATCGGCAATCAGCCCCAGCATTTT. Protein product: CASTTGPKLIGNQPQHF.

The rearrangement links TRBV6-2 or TRBV6-3 to TRBJ2-1, with TRBD2 matching over 10 bases. The V and J ends lost 6 bases and 3 bases, in that order; junction bases with no gene match: 2. Germline V gene sequence: CDR1 MNHEY, CDR2 SVGEGT. This CDR3 contains 14 residues. CDR3 DNA sequence: TGTGCCAGCAGCGGGACTAGCGACTACAATGAGCAGTTCTTC. Its translation: CASSGTSDYNEQFF.

The gene calls are TRBV6-9 and TRBJ2-2, with 7 nucleotides matching TRBD2. CDR3 length: 16 residues. Losses at the gene ends were 4 bases for V and 2 bases for J; bases not matched to a gene: 7. The germline V gene has CDR1 MNHGY and CDR2 SVAAGI. Written as DNA, the CDR3 is TGTGCCAGCAGTTTTGCGGGAGTGGTAAACACCGGGGAGCTGTTTTTT. Residues: CASSFAGVVNTGELFF.

This clonotype was seen at least ten times. The chain combines TRBV27 with TRBJ2-5, with D tentatively TRBD1 or TRBD2 (5 bases each). The CDR3 has 13 amino acids. In germline, CDR1 is MNHEY, CDR2 SMNVEV (reference sequence). The germline V and J ends were trimmed by 8 bases and 2 bases, with 12 bases remaining between them. DNA for the CDR3: TGTGCCAGCTCCGGGACGACGCAAGAGACCCAGTACTTC. Translating gives CASSGTTQETQYF.

The chain uses TRBV4-1 and TRBJ1-1; D might be TRBD1 (6 bases). Germline V lookup: CDR1 MGHRA, CDR2 YSYEKL. The CDR3 has 14 amino acids. V lost 1 base and J 4 bases, leaving 10 bases between the germline ends. The CDR3 nucleotides are TGCGCCAGCAGCCAAGTACAGGGACCCACTGAAGCTTTCTTT. Translated, it gives CASSQVQGPTEAFF.

This rearrangement joins TRBV13 to TRBJ2-7, with D possibly being TRBD1 (6 bases). The CDR3 covers 13 residues. V was trimmed by 5 bases and J by 2 bases, leaving 10 bases between them. Germline CDR1 and CDR2: PRHDT and FYEKMQ (reference sequence). The CDR3 protein is CASSMGHTYEQYF. The CDR3 nucleotides read TGTGCCAGCAGCATGGGACACACCTACGAGCAGTACTTC.

J is TRBJ1-6 and V is TRBV25-1, with D unresolved. V was pared by 3 bases and J by 6 bases, with 9 bases between. This CDR3 contains 14 residues. The V gene's germline CDR1 is MGHDK and CDR2 SYGVNS. CDR3 nucleotide sequence: TGTGCCAGCAGTGACCTCCGGGTTAATTCACCCCTCCACTTT. It specifies CASSDLRVNSPLHF.

Only a few counts were recorded for this clonotype. This chain joins TRBV7-3 and TRBJ2-2, with 10 bases aligning to TRBD1. The V segment lost 5 bases and the J segment 0 bases; nucleotides outside the gene matches: 3. The CDR3 spans 16 residues. In germline, CDR1 is SGHTA, CDR2 FQGTGA. CDR3 DNA sequence: TGTGCCAGCAGCCGGACAGGGGGGGCGAACACCGGGGAGCTGTTTTTT. Translating it yields CASSRTGGANTGELFF.

The V and J genes are TRBV19 and TRBJ2-7; 8 bases map to TRBD1. The CDR3 contains 14 residues. With V trimmed by 2 bases and J by 2 bases, 2 bases remained unmatched. Germline V gene lookup returns CDR1 LNHDA and CDR2 SQIVND (reference sequence). CDR3: CASSIYRGAYEQYF. CDR3 DNA: TGTGCCAGTAGTATATACAGGGGGGCCTACGAGCAGTACTTC. Full variable domain (outside the CDR3, taken from reference TRBV19 and TRBJ2-7): DGGITQSPKYLFRKEGQNVTLSCEQNLNHDAMYWYRQDPGQGLRLIYYSQIVNDFQKGDIAEGYSVSREKKESFPLTVTSAQKNPTAFYLCASSIYRGAYEQYFGPGTRLTVT.

This clonotype was picked up many times. The chain combines TRBV27 with TRBJ2-7, with 10 bases matching TRBD2. From germline, CDR1 is MNHEY and CDR2 SMNVEV (reference sequence). This CDR3 has 15 residues. V lost 6 bases to trimming and J lost 4 bases; unmatched junction nucleotides: 9. This CDR3 reads CASSREREGEYEQYF. The CDR3 coding sequence is TGTGCCAGCAGCCGCGAGCGGGAGGGTGAGTACGAGCAGTACTTC.

This clonotype occurred a few times. This chain links TRBV5-5 with TRBJ2-2; TRBD2 might be the D (5 bases). V dropped 0 bases and J dropped 9 bases, with 12 bases sitting between them. Germline-derived CDR1 and CDR2 are SGHKS and YYEKEE (reference sequence). The CDR3 runs 14 residues. CDR3 sequence: CASSLAGVRRELFF. CDR3 bases: TGTGCCAGCAGCTTGGCCGGGGTCCGACGGGAGCTGTTTTTT.